This T cell receptor (beta chain) was profiled in a study of shared clonotypes between healthy human individuals. Study background: Per donor, three plates held CD4 naive cells, three held CD4 memory, two held CD8 naive and one held CD8 memory. General study results and limits: A generally larger estimated richness was seen in naive subsets than in memory subsets.

Profiled with immunoSEQ multiplex PCR; TCRdb holds only in-frame clones, not every one. The table records about 2,200,000 clones, about 93% of them present only once. Positively selected for CCR7, the CD45RO-negative cells used as naive CD8 cells excluded terminally differentiated effector memory CD45RA+ cells. Healthy HIV-negative adults without recent acute infections or vaccinations served as donors. Trimming cost V 0 bases and J 5 bases, with 10 bases left between them. The germline gives CDR1 PRHDT, CDR2 FYEKMQ (reference sequence). The CDR3 spans 15 residues. As to this clone: Its antigen is unknown.

This receptor was obtained from a man between 18 and 35 years old in good health. Some clones in this sample may be carry-over from other donors' samples. The rearrangement links TRBV13 to TRBJ1-4, with D unresolved. Input material: naive CD8+ T cells from PBMCs. This CDR3 reads CASSLGVAGNEKLFF. CDR3 DNA sequence: TGTGCCAGCAGCTTAGGCGTGGCGGGGAATGAAAAACTGTTTTTT.